The 6 T cell receptor beta chains listed next were all sequenced from one sample in a study of cytomegalovirus exposure and HLA in healthy donors. Researchers ran the PCR with 60 Vbeta and 13 Jbeta primers. Measured with immunoSEQ multiplex PCR; TCRdb has only the in-frame clones, and not every one. The sample includes under 100,000 clones, less than 65% of them seen just once. Sequencing used PBMCs. The source of these receptors is a woman aged 25 to 45 in good health and CMV-seropositive.

The V and J genes are TRBV18 and TRBJ1-1, with D hard to call. The CDR3 extends over 15 amino acids. Germline values: CDR1 KGHSH, CDR2 LQKENI. Trimming stripped 1 base from V and 1 base from J, with 10 bases between. This chain's CDR3 is CASSPREGSNTEAFF. DNA for the CDR3: TGTGCCAGCTCACCACGGGAGGGATCGAACACTGAAGCTTTCTTT.

The chain uses TRBV7-9 and TRBJ1-1; D possibly corresponds to TRBD1 (6 bases). Trimming took 1 base from V and 4 from J, leaving 10 bases between them. The CDR3 totals 14 residues. Germline V lookup: CDR1 SEHNR, CDR2 FQNEAQ (reference sequence). The CDR3 protein is CASSLGQGTTEAFF. The CDR3 DNA is TGTGCCAGCAGCTTAGGTCAGGGGACCACTGAAGCTTTCTTT.

This chain joins TRBV19 and TRBJ2-7; the D gene is possibly TRBD1 (5 bases). Per the germline V gene, CDR1 is LNHDA and CDR2 is SQIVND (reference sequence). V lost 1 base and J lost 5, with 9 bases in between. The CDR3 is 13 residues long. CDR3 nucleotides: TGTGCCAGTAGTATAGCCCAGGGCCACGAGCAGTACTTC. It translates to CASSIAQGHEQYF.

This chain joins TRBV4-3 and TRBJ1-6; D call uncertain. V shed 0 bases and J shed 8 bases, with 11 bases lying between them. Germline V gene sequence: CDR1 LGHNA, CDR2 YSLEER. The CDR3 contains 15 residues. The CDR3 loop is CASSQEVQAYSPLHF. The CDR3 DNA reads TGCGCCAGCAGCCAAGAGGTCCAGGCCTATTCACCCCTCCACTTT.

The chain employs TRBV7-2 and TRBJ2-3; TRBD2 agrees at 7 bases. Germline assignment: CDR1 SGHTA and CDR2 FQGNSA. This CDR3 has 15 residues. J gave up 8 bases and V 5 bases, and 13 bases lay outside the gene matches. CDR3 sequence: CASSHGTTVSGTQYF. The CDR3 nucleotides read TGTGCCAGCAGCCATGGGACTACCGTATCCGGTACGCAGTATTTT.

This clone turned up a few times. V gene TRBV4-1 combines with J gene TRBJ1-1; weak D call: TRBD1 (5 bases). The CDR3 is 16 amino acids. V was cut by 0 bases and J by 5 bases, with 16 bases left in between. Looked up from germline, CDR1 is MGHRA and CDR2 is YSYEKL. CDR3 coding DNA: TGCGCCAGCAGCCAAGATCCCAGGGTCGGCGAAACTGAAGCTTTCTTT. This sequence encodes CASSQDPRVGETEAFF.